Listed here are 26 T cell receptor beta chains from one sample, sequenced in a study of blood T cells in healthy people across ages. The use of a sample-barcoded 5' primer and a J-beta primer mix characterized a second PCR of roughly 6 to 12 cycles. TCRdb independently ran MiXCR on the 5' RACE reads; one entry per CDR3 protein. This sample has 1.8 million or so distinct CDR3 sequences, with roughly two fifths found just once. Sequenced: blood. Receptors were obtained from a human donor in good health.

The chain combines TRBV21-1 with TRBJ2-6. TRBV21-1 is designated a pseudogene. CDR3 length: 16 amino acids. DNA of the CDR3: TGTGCCAGACAAAGTGGCAAGATCTCTGGGGCCAACGTCCTGACTTTC. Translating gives CARQSGKISGANVLTF.

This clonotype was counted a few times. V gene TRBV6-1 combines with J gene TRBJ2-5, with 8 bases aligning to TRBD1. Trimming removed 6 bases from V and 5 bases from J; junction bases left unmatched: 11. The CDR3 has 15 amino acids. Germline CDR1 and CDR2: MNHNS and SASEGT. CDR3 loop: CASRGPGGGWETQYF. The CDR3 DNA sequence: TGTGCCAGCAGGGGACCAGGGGGCGGTTGGGAGACCCAGTACTTC.

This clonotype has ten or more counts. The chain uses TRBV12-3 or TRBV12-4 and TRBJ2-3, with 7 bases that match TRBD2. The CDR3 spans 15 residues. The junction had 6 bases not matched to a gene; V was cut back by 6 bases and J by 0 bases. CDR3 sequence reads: CASSLRGTSTDTQYF. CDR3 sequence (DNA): TGTGCCAGCAGCTTGCGGGGGACTAGCACAGATACGCAGTATTTT.

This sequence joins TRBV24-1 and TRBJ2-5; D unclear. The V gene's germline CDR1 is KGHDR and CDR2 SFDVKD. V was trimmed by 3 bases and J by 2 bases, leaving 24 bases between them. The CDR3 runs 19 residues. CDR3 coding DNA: TGTGCCACCAGTGATCCTTCCTCGTCAAGGGCTACTGTTCAAGAGACCCAGTACTTC. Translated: CATSDPSSSRATVQETQYF.

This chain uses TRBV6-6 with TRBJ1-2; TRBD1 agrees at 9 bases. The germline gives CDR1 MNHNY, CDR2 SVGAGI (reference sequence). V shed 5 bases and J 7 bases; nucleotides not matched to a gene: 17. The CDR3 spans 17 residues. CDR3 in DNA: TGTGCCAGCAGTAAACGAGGCACAACGGGACAGGGCAGTGGCTACACCTTC. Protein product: CASSKRGTTGQGSGYTF.

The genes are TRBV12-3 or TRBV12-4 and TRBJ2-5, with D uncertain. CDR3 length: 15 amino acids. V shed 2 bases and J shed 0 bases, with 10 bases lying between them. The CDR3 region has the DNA TGTGCCAGCAGTTTATGGCAGGCCAACCAAGAGACCCAGTACTTC. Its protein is CASSLWQANQETQYF.

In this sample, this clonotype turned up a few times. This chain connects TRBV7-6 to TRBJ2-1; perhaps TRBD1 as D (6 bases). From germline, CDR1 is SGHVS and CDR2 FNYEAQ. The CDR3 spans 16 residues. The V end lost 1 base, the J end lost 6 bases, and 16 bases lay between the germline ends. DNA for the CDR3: TGTGCCAGCAGCTTAGAGCAGGGGTATCTCCTCAATGAGCAGTTCTTC. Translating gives CASSLEQGYLLNEQFF.

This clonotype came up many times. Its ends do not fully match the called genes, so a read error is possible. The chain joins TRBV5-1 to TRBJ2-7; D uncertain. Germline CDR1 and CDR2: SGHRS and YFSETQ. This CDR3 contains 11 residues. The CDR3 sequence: CASSGSYEQYF. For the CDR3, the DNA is TGTGCCAGCAGTGGCTCCTACGAGCAGTACTTC.

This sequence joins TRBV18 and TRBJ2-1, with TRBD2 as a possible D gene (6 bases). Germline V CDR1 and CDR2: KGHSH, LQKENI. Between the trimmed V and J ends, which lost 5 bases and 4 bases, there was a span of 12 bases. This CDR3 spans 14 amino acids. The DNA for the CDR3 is TGTGCCAGCTCAATGTCGCGGGGTTACAATGAGCAGTTCTTC. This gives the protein CASSMSRGYNEQFF.

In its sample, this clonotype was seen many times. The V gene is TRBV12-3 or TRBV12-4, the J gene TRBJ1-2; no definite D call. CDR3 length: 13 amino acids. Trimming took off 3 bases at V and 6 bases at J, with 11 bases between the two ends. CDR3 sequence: CASSFSGTHGYTF. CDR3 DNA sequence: TGTGCCAGCAGTTTTTCTGGCACTCATGGCTACACCTTC.

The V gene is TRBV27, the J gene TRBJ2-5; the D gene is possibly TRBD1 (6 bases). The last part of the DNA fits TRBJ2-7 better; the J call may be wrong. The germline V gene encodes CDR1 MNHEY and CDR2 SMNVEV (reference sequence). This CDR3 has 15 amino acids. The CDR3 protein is CASSSYSDRPYEQYF. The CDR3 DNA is TGTGCCAGCAGTTCGTACTCGGACAGACCCTACGAGCAGTACTTC.

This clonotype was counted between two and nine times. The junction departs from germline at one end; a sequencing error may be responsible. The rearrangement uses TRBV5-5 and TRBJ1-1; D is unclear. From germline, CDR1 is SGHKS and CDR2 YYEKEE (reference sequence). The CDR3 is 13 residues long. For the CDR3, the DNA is TGTGCCAGCAGCTGGGGTCTGGTCACTGAAACTTTCTTT. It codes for CASSWGLVTETFF.

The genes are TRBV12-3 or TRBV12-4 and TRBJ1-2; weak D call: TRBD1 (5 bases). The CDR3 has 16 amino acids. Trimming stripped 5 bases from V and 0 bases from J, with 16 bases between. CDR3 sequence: CASSDSPVLSNYGYTF. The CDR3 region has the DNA TGTGCCAGCAGTGACAGCCCAGTGCTCTCTAACTATGGCTACACCTTC.

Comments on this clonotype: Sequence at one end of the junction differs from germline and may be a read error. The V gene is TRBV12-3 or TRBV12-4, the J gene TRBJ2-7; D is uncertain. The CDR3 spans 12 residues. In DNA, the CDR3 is TGTGCCAGCAAAATAGGGTACCACGAGCAGTACTTT. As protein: CASKIGYHEQYF.

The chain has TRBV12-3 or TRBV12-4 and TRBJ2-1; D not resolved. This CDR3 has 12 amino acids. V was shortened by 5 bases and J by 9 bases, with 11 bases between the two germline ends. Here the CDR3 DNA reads TGTGCCAGCAGTCCCCTTAGTCGTGAGCAGTTCTTC. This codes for CASSPLSREQFF.

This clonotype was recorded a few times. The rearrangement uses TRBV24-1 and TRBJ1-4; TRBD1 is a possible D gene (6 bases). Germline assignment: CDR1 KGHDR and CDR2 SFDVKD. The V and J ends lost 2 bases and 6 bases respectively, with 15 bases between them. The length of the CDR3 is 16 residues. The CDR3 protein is CATSDSPRGGHEKLFF. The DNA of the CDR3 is TGTGCCACCAGTGATTCCCCCAGGGGTGGGCATGAAAAACTGTTTTTT.

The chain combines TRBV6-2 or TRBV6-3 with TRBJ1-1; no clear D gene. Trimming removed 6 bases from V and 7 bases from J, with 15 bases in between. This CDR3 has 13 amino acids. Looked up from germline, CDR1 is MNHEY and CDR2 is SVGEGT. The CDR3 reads CASSPEVWGEAFF. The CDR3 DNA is TGTGCCAGCAGCCCCGAAGTGTGGGGTGAAGCTTTCTTT.

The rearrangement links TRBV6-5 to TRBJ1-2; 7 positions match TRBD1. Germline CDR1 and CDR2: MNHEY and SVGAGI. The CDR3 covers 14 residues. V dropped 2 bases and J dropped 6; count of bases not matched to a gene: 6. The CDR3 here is CASSYGQGVDGYTF. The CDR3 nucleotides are TGTGCCAGCAGTTACGGGCAGGGGGTGGATGGCTACACCTTC.

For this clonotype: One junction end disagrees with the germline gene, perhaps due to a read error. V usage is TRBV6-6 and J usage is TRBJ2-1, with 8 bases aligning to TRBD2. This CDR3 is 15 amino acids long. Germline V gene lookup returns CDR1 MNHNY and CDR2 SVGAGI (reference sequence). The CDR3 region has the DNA TGTGCCAGCGGTTACTCCGGGGGGGTATTCGATGAGCAGTTCTTC. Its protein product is CASGYSGGVFDEQFF.

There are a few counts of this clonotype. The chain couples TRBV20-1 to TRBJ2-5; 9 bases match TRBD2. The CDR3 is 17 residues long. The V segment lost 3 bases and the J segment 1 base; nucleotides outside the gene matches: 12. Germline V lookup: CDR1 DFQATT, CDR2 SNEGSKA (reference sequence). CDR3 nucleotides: TGCAGTGCTAGTCGGGCCAGCGGGGGGACCCTCCAAGAGACCCAGTACTTC. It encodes CSASRASGGTLQETQYF.

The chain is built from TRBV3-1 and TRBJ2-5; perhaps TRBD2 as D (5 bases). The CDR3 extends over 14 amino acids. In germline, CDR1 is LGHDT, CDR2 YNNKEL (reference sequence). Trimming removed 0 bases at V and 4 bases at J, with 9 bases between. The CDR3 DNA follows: TGTGCCAGCAGCCAAGAAGCGGCGGCAGAGACCCAGTACTTC. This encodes CASSQEAAAETQYF.

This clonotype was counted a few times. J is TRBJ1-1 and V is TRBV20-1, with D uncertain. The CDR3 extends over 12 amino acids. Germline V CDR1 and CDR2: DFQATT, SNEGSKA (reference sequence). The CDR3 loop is CSRPTPNTEAFF. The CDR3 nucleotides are TGCAGCCGACCGACACCGAACACTGAAGCTTTCTTT.

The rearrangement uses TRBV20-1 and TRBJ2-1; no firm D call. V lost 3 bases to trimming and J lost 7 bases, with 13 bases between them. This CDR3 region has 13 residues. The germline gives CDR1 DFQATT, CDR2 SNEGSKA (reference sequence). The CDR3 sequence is CSASSDARNEQFF. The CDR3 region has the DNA TGCAGTGCTAGTTCCGACGCGAGGAATGAGCAGTTCTTC.

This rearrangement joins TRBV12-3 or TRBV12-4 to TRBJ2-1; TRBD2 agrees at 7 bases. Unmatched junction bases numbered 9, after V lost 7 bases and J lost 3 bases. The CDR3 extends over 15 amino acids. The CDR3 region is CASNPPGGYYNEQFF. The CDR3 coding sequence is TGTGCCAGCAATCCCCCGGGGGGATACTACAATGAGCAGTTCTTC.

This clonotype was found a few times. CDR3 DNA: TGCAGCGGCCGGACAGGGGGATTCATGAACACTGAAGCTTTCTTT. Translation: CSGRTGGFMNTEAFF. This chain joins TRBV29-1 and TRBJ1-1; the match to TRBD1 covers 10 bases. V shed 7 bases, J shed 0 bases, and the junction held 8 bases outside the gene matches. CDR1 is SQVTM and CDR2 is ANQGSEA in the germline V gene. The CDR3 spans 15 residues.

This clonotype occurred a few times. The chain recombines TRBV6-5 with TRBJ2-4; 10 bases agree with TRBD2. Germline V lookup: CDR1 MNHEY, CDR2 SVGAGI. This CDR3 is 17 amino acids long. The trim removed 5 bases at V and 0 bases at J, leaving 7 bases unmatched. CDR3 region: CASSRDSGGLAKNIQYF. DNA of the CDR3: TGTGCCAGCAGTCGAGATAGCGGGGGGCTAGCCAAAAACATTCAGTACTTC.